This T cell receptor beta chain derives from a study of blood T cell repertoires in COVID-19. Study at large: Nucleic acid was either cDNA or gDNA, and it came from T cells, B-cell-depleted T cells, or PBMCs.

The V end lost 3 bases, the J end lost 0 bases, and 13 bases lay between the germline ends. There are 16 residues in the CDR3. Per the germline V gene, CDR1 is SGHRS and CDR2 is YFSETQ. Seattle's cohort entered during active infection and was followed longitudinally. Original processing methods: Nucleated cell number was recorded as an estimate derived from reference gene primer amplification. Only in-frame clones appear in the TCRdb table, and some are missing; sequencing was by immunoSEQ multiplex PCR. The DNA was the basis for D and trimming; V, J and clone size are from that table. The sample lists some 68,000 clones, 91% occurring once. This clone was recorded only once.

The rearrangement links TRBV5-1 to TRBJ2-1, with D uncertain. This TCR came from a man aged 40-49 years with COVID-19, enrolled during active disease. The sequenced sample was peripheral blood. CDR3 in amino acids: CASSSPHSSSYNEQFF. The CDR3 DNA reads TGCGCCAGCAGCTCACCTCATTCGAGCTCCTACAATGAGCAGTTCTTC.